A selection of T cell receptor beta chains follows, all from one sample in a study of blood T cell repertoires in COVID-19. TCRdb keeps only in-frame clones here, not all; method: immunoSEQ multiplex PCR. The sample holds roughly 85,000 clones, 70% to 90% seen once. Sample: peripheral blood. These receptors originate from a man aged 50 to 60 with active or convalescent COVID-19. Both conserved end residues are part of each CDR3. Fields, in order: V gene, J gene, clone size, D gene, CDR3 protein, CDR3 DNA. A D gene is named only where the DNA matches it firmly. The size entry is marked missing in some rows and otherwise reads once, few, many or a size class.

TRBV30	TRBJ1-6	.	TRBD1	CAWTRQGGNSPLHF	TGTGCCTGGACCCGACAGGGGGGTAATTCACCCCTCCACTTT
TRBV15	TRBJ2-1	few	.	CATSTLNSYNEQFF	TGTGCCACCAGCACCCTGAACTCATACAATGAGCAGTTCTTC
TRBV5-1	TRBJ1-1	.	.	CASSRSQMNTEAFF	TGCGCCAGCAGCAGATCACAGATGAACACTGAAGCTTTCTTT
TRBV3-1/TRBV3-2	TRBJ2-7	.	TRBD1	CASSQPGQIYEQYF	TGTGCCAGCAGCCAACCGGGACAGATATACGAGCAGTACTTC
TRBV5-1	TRBJ1-1	.	.	CASSLDWQGRITEAFF	TGCGCCAGCAGCTTGGACTGGCAGGGCCGAATCACTGAAGCTTTCTTT
TRBV15	TRBJ1-2	.	.	CATSRTGEPYGYTF	TGTGCCACCAGCAGAACAGGAGAACCCTATGGCTACACCTTC
TRBV2	TRBJ2-7	.	TRBD2	CASSVVALSGMGEQYF	TGTGCCAGCAGTGTCGTGGCGCTTAGCGGGATGGGCGAGCAGTACTTC
TRBV11-2	TRBJ2-1	.	.	CASSLDLQVAYNEQFF	TGTGCCAGCAGCTTAGATCTGCAGGTTGCCTACAATGAGCAGTTCTTC
TRBV5-4	TRBJ1-1	.	TRBD1	CASSSSGGRRNTEAFF	TGTGCCAGCAGCTCTTCAGGGGGACGGAGAAACACTGAAGCTTTCTTT
TRBV5-6	TRBJ1-1	.	.	CASSPGLRRVMNTEAFF	TGTGCCAGCAGCCCGGGCCTACGCAGGGTTATGAACACTGAAGCTTTCTTT
TRBV7-8	TRBJ1-6	.	.	CASSRIIDSNSPLHF	TGTGCCAGCAGCCGGATCATTGACTCGAATTCACCCCTCCACTTT
TRBV5-1	TRBJ1-1	few	TRBD1	CASSTLDRGFEAFF	TGCGCCAGCAGCACTCTGGACAGGGGATTTGAAGCTTTCTTT
TRBV19	TRBJ1-5	.	TRBD1	CASSLETGAQPQHF	TGTGCCAGTAGTTTGGAAACAGGGGCTCAGCCCCAGCATTTT
TRBV7-9	TRBJ2-2	.	TRBD2	CASTSSGRAGAGELFF	TGTGCCAGCACCTCAAGCGGGAGGGCCGGGGCCGGGGAGCTGTTTTTT
TRBV7-9	TRBJ2-1	.	TRBD1	CASSQDRGAGFF	TGTGCCAGCAGCCAAGACAGGGGCGCGGGGTTCTTC
TRBV12-5	TRBJ1-3	.	.	CASGLNEYTIYF	TGTGCTAGTGGTCTGAACGAGTACACCATATATTTT
TRBV5-6	TRBJ2-7	.	.	CASSLYLRYGYEQYF	TGTGCCAGCAGCTTGTATCTCAGGTATGGCTACGAGCAGTACTTC